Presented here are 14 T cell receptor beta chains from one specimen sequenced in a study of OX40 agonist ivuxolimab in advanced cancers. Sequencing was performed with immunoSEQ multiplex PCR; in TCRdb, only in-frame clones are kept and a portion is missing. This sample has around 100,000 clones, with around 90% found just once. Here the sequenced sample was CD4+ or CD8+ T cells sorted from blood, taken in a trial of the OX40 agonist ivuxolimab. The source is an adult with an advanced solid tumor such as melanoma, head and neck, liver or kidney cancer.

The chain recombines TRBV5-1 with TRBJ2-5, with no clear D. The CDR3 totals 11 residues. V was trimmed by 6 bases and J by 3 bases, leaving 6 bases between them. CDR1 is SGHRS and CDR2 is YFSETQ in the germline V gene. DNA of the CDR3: TGCGCCAGCACAGAAAAAGAGACCCAGTACTTC. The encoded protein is CASTEKETQYF.

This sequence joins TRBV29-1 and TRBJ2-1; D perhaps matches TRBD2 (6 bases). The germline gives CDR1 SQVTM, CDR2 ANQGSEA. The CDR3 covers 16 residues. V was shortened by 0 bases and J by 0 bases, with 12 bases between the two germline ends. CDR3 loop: CSVEDGGARSYNEQFF. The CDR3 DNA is TGCAGCGTTGAAGACGGCGGGGCTCGCTCCTACAATGAGCAGTTCTTC.

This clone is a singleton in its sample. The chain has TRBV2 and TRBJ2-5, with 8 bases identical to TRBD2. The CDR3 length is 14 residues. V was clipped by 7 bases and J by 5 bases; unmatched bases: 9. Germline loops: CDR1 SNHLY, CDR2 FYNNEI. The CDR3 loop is CASMIGGAPETQYF. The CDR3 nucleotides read TGTGCCAGCATGATCGGGGGGGCGCCTGAGACCCAGTACTTC. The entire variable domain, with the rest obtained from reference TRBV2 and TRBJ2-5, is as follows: EPEVTQTPSHQVTQMGQEVILRCVPISNHLYFYWYRQILGQKVEFLVSFYNNEISEKSEIFDDQFSVERPDGSNFTLKIRSTKLEDSAMYFCASMIGGAPETQYFGPGTRLLVL.

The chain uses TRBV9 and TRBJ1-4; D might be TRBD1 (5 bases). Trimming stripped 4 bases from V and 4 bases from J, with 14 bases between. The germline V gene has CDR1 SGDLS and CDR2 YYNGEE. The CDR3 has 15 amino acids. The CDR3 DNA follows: TGTGCCAGCAGCCTCTGGGAGGGGAGTAATGAAAAACTGTTTTTT. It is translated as CASSLWEGSNEKLFF. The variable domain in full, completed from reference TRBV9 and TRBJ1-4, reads DSGVTQTPKHLITATGQRVTLRCSPRSGDLSVYWYQQSLDQGLQFLIQYYNGEERAKGNILERFSAQQFPDLHSELNLSSLELGDSALYFCASSLWEGSNEKLFFGSGTQLSVL.

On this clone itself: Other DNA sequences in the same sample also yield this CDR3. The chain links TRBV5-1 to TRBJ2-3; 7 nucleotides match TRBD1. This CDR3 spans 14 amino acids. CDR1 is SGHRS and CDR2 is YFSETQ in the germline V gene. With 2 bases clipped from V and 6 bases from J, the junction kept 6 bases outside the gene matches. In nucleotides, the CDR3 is TGCGCCAGCAGCTTAGGGACAGCAACCGATACGCAGTATTTT. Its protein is CASSLGTATDTQYF.

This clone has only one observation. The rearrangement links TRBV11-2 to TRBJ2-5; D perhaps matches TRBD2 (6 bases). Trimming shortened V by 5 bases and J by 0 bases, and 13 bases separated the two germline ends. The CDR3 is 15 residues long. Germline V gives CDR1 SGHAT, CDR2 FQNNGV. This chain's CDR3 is CASSTGAKDQETQYF. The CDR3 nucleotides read TGTGCCAGCAGCACGGGAGCGAAGGACCAAGAGACCCAGTACTTC. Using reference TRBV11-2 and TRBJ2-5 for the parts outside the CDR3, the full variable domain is EAGVAQSPRYKIIEKRQSVAFWCNPISGHATLYWYQQILGQGPKLLIQFQNNGVVDDSQLPKDRFSAERLKGVDSTLKIQPAKLEDSAVYLCASSTGAKDQETQYFGPGTRLLVL.

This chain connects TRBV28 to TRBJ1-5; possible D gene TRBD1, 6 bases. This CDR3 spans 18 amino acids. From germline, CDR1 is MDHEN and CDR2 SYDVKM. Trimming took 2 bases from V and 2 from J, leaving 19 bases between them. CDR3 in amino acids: CASSLGKWGAGGNQPQHF. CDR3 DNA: TGTGCCAGCAGTTTAGGGAAGTGGGGGGCAGGGGGCAATCAGCCCCAGCATTTT.

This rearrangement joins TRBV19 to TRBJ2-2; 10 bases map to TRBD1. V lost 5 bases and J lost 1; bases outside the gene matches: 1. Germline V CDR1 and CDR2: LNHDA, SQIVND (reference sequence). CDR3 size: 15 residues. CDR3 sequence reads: CASSRTGGNTGELFF. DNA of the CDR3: TGTGCCAGTAGTCGGACAGGGGGGAACACCGGGGAGCTGTTTTTT. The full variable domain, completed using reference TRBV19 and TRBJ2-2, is DGGITQSPKYLFRKEGQNVTLSCEQNLNHDAMYWYRQDPGQGLRLIYYSQIVNDFQKGDIAEGYSVSREKKESFPLTVTSAQKNPTAFYLCASSRTGGNTGELFFGEGSRLTVL.

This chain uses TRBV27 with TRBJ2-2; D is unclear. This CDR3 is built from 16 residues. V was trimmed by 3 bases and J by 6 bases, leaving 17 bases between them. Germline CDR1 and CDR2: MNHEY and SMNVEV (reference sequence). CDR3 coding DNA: TGTGCCAGCAGTTTCCGGGTTCCCATTTCCCCCGGGGAGCTGTTTTTT. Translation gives CASSFRVPISPGELFF.

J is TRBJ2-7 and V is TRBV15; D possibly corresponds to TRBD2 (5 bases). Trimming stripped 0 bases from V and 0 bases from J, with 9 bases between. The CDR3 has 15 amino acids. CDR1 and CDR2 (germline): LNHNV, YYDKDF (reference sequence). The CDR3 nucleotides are TGTGCCACCAGCAGAGATCCGGGGAGCTCCTACGAGCAGTACTTC. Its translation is CATSRDPGSSYEQYF. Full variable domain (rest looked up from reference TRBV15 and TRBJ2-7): DAMVIQNPRYQVTQFGKPVTLSCSQTLNHNVMYWYQQKSSQAPKLLFHYYDKDFNNEADTPDNFQSRRPNTSFCFLDIRSPGLGDTAMYLCATSRDPGSSYEQYFGPGTRLTVT.

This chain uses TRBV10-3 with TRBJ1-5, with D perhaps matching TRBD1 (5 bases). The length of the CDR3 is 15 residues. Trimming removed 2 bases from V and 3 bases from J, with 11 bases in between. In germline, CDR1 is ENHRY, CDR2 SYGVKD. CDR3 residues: CAISEGTVPNQPQHF. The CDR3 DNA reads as TGTGCCATCAGTGAGGGGACGGTACCCAATCAGCCCCAGCATTTT.

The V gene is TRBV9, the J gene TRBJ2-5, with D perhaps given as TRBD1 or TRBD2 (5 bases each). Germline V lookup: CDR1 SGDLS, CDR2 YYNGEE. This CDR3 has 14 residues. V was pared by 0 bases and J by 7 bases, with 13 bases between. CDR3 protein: CASSVVEGMGTQYF. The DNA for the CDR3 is TGTGCCAGCAGCGTAGTTGAGGGGATGGGGACCCAGTACTTC.

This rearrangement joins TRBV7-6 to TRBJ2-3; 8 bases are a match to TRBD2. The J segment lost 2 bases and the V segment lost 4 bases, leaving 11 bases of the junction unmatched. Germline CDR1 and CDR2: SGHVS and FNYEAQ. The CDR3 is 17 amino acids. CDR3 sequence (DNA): TGTGCCAGCAGCTCCCAGTTCGGCGGGGGGCCCACAGATACGCAGTATTTT. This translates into CASSSQFGGGPTDTQYF. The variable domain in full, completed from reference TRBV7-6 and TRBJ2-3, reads GAGVSQSPRYKVTKRGQDVALRCDPISGHVSLYWYRQALGQGPEFLTYFNYEAQQDKSGLPNDRFSAERPEGSISTLTIQRTEQRDSAMYRCASSSQFGGGPTDTQYFGPGTRLTVL.

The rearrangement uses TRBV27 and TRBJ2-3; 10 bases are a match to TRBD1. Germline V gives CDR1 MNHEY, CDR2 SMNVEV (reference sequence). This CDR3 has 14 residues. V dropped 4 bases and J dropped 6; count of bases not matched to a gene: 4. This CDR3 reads CASSSDRGRDTQYF. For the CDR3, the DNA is TGTGCCAGCAGTTCCGACAGGGGGCGGGATACGCAGTATTTT.